This TCR beta chain was found in a study of shared clonotypes between healthy human individuals. Study as a whole: Donors were a couple of women and a few men aged 18 to 49.

Every immunoSEQ plate was one replicate of a subset's evenly spread DNA. TCRdb's copy holds only in-frame clones and misses some; the assay was immunoSEQ multiplex PCR. The sample has roughly 2.2 million clones, about 90% seen once. Overall study findings and caveats: A few donors had 4% to 6.5% of their naive CD4 clonotypes in common. The study generally estimated greater richness for naive than memory subsets.

About this clone itself: Its target is not known.

The CDR3 has 16 residues. The trim removed 0 bases at V and 5 bases at J, leaving 9 bases unmatched. Germline lookup yields CDR1 SGHRS and CDR2 YFSETQ. The source is a man aged 18-30 years in good health. Some clones in this sample may be carry-over from other donors' samples. The sequenced sample was naive CD4+ T cells from PBMCs. Described subset: CD45RA+ positively selected. The genes are TRBV5-1 and TRBJ2-5; TRBD2 matches at 8 bases. The CDR3 spells CASSLEGRLASETQYF. CDR3 bases: TGCGCCAGCAGCTTGGAGGGCAGACTAGCGAGCGAGACCCAGTACTTC.